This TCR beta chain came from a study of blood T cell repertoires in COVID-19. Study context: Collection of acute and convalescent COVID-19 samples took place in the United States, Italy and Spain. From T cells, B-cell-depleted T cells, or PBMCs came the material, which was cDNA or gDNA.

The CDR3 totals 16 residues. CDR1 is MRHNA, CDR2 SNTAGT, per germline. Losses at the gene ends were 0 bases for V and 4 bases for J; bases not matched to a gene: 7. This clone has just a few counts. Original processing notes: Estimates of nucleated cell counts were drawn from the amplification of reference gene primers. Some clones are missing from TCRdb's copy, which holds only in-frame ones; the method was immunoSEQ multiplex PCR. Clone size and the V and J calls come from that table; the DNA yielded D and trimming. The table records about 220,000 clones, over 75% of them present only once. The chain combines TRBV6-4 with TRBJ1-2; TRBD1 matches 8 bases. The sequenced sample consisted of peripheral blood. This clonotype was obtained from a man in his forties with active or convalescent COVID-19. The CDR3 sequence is CASSDSYKTGAYGYTF. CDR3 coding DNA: TGTGCCAGCAGTGACTCATACAAGACAGGGGCCTATGGCTACACCTTC.